This is a list of T cell receptor beta chains from one sample in a study of stem cell transplantation in POMP-related autoinflammatory disease. Measured with immunoSEQ multiplex PCR; TCRdb has only the in-frame clones, and not every one. The repertoire holds 33,000 or so clones, with 88% as singletons. The source material was CD4+ T cells from PBMCs, sampled before stem cell transplantation. The receptors stem from a human donor with POMP-related autoinflammation and immune dysregulation (PRAID). Both conserved end residues are part of each CDR3. D genes are given only for firm matches. Expanded clones are given a class, and other clones once, few, many or no size at all.

size	V	J	D	CDR3	DNA
-	TRBV25-1	TRBJ2-5	-	CASSVDPRETQYF	TGTGCCAGCAGCGTAGATCCAAGGGAGACCCAGTACTTC
-	TRBV6-9	TRBJ2-7	-	CASSYGSGRSYEQYF	TGTGCCAGCAGTTACGGATCGGGACGGTCCTACGAGCAGTACTTC
-	TRBV5-1	TRBJ2-7	-	CASSFKGGSSYEQYF	TGCGCCAGCAGTTTTAAGGGGGGGAGCTCCTACGAGCAGTACTTC
-	TRBV11-2	TRBJ2-1	-	CASSYSTGQNNEQFF	TGTGCCAGCAGCTACTCGACTGGACAGAACAATGAGCAGTTCTTC
-	TRBV6-1	TRBJ2-3	-	CASSEAGNTDTQYF	TGTGCCAGCAGTGAAGCCGGGAACACAGATACGCAGTATTTT
-	TRBV6-1	TRBJ1-6	-	CASSEPPSVPKGSPLHF	TGTGCCAGCAGTGAACCCCCCTCGGTGCCGAAGGGCTCACCCCTCCACTTT
-	TRBV5-1	TRBJ2-3	TRBD2	CASRLSGSRALTDTQYF	TGCGCCAGCAGACTTAGCGGGAGTAGGGCACTGACAGATACGCAGTATTTT
few	TRBV9	TRBJ1-1	-	CASSADRNTEAFF	TGTGCCAGCAGCGCAGACAGGAACACTGAAGCTTTCTTT
-	TRBV6-5	TRBJ1-1	-	CASSPILGGPTEAFF	TGTGCCAGCAGTCCTATCCTAGGGGGACCCACTGAAGCTTTCTTT
-	TRBV15	TRBJ2-6	TRBD1	CATSRDHDRAGANVLTF	TGTGCCACCAGCAGAGACCACGACAGGGCTGGGGCCAACGTCCTGACTTTC
-	TRBV18	TRBJ2-5	-	CASSPEETQYF	TGTGCCAGCTCACCAGAGGAGACCCAGTACTTC
-	TRBV13	TRBJ1-5	-	CARRGLNQPQHF	TGTGCCCGACGGGGGCTCAATCAGCCCCAGCATTTT
-	TRBV19	TRBJ2-5	-	CASSIDRARQETQYF	TGTGCCAGTAGTATAGACAGGGCTCGCCAAGAGACCCAGTACTTC
-	TRBV7-9	TRBJ2-7	TRBD2	CASTSRLAGDLSSYEQYF	TGTGCCAGCACCTCCCGGCTAGCGGGGGACCTAAGCTCCTACGAGCAGTACTTC
once	TRBV5-1	TRBJ2-2	-	CASSLGGTNTGELFF	TGCGCCAGCAGCTTGGGGGGGACGAACACCGGGGAGCTGTTTTTT
-	TRBV5-1	TRBJ2-2	-	CASSVGDRTNTGELFF	TGCGCCAGCAGCGTGGGGGACCGCACGAACACCGGGGAGCTGTTTTTT
-	TRBV28	TRBJ2-7	TRBD1	CASSLTRDRGRREQYF	TGTGCCAGCAGTTTAACGCGGGACAGGGGGCGTAGGGAGCAGTACTTC
-	TRBV6-5	TRBJ1-2	-	CASTQRGDYGYTF	TGTGCCAGCACCCAGCGGGGAGACTATGGCTACACCTTC
-	TRBV9	TRBJ2-1	-	CASSVGWGDEQFF	TGTGCCAGCAGCGTAGGGTGGGGGGATGAGCAGTTCTTC
-	TRBV5-4	TRBJ2-5	TRBD2	CASSLILSGGQETQYF	TGTGCCAGCAGCTTGATCTTAAGCGGGGGGCAAGAGACCCAGTACTTC
-	TRBV28	TRBJ2-1	-	CASSSRETEQFF	TGTGCCAGCAGTTCTCGGGAGACTGAGCAGTTCTTC
-	TRBV5-6	TRBJ1-1	-	CASSLGPNTEAFF	TGTGCCAGCAGCTTGGGCCCGAACACTGAAGCTTTCTTT
-	TRBV6-1	TRBJ2-5	-	CASSEVWGLKETQYF	TGTGCCAGCAGTGAGGTCTGGGGGTTGAAAGAGACCCAGTACTTC
-	TRBV6-6	TRBJ2-2	TRBD1	CASSPTGGTGELFF	TGTGCCAGCAGCCCGACAGGGGGCACCGGGGAGCTGTTTTTT
-	TRBV27	TRBJ1-6	-	CASSLSASSYNSPLHF	TGTGCCAGCAGTTTATCGGCCAGCTCCTATAATTCACCCCTCCACTTT
-	TRBV7-3	TRBJ2-3	-	CASSAGLITDTQYF	TGTGCCAGCTCCGCCGGACTTATCACAGATACGCAGTATTTT
-	TRBV29-1	TRBJ2-3	-	CSVEFRSSTDTQYF	TGCAGCGTTGAATTCAGGTCTAGCACAGATACGCAGTATTTT
-	TRBV4-1	TRBJ1-1	-	CASSHNTEAFF	TGCGCCAGCAGCCACAACACTGAAGCTTTCTTT
-	TRBV5-4	TRBJ2-3	TRBD2	CASSPPLGRADTQYF	TGTGCCAGCAGCCCCCCACTAGGGAGGGCAGATACGCAGTATTTT
-	TRBV7-2	TRBJ2-2	-	CASRSQDSNTGELFF	TGTGCCAGCAGGTCCCAGGACTCGAACACCGGGGAGCTGTTTTTT
-	TRBV6-4	TRBJ1-5	-	CASSGLQGAQPQHF	TGTGCCAGCAGTGGTTTACAGGGTGCCCAGCCCCAGCATTTT
-	TRBV20-1	TRBJ2-7	-	CSAYTGHEQYF	TGCAGTGCTTATACGGGCCACGAGCAGTACTTC
-	TRBV27	TRBJ2-3	TRBD2	CASSLLASGQDTQYF	TGTGCCAGCAGTTTACTCGCTAGCGGACAAGATACGCAGTATTTT
-	TRBV19	TRBJ2-5	TRBD1	CASRPRGQETQYF	TGTGCCAGTAGGCCCAGGGGGCAAGAGACCCAGTACTTC